This entry lists 22 T cell receptor beta chains sequenced from one sample in a study of blood T cells in healthy people across ages. A second PCR of 7 to 11 cycles used a sample-barcoded 5' primer and a J-beta primer mix. TCRdb used MiXCR to reprocess the 5' RACE reads, holding one entry per CDR3 protein. Among 700,000 or so distinct CDR3 sequences listed, over 20% were seen once. Sequenced material: blood. These receptors all stem from a man aged 70-80 years in good health.

This clonotype was counted between two and nine times. The chain employs TRBV14 and TRBJ1-5, with 7 bases aligning to TRBD1. CDR3 size: 17 residues. Trimming at V came to 5 bases and at J to 6 bases, leaving 16 bases not matched to a gene. Per the germline V gene, CDR1 is SGHDN and CDR2 is FVKESK. The CDR3 region has the DNA TGTGCCAGCAGCTCCGCGGAAGGGGGCGGAAGAACTCAGCCCCAGCATTTT. Translated: CASSSAEGGGRTQPQHF.

The chain uses TRBV6-1 and TRBJ2-3; TRBD2 aligns across 8 bases. With 5 bases clipped from V and 4 bases from J, the junction kept 11 bases outside the gene matches. CDR3 length: 16 residues. Germline loops: CDR1 MNHNS, CDR2 SASEGT. In DNA form, the CDR3 reads TGTGCCAGCAGTCCAAGATACCGGGGGGGCCCAGATACGCAGTATTTT. This encodes CASSPRYRGGPDTQYF.

The gene calls are TRBV24-1 and TRBJ2-5, with TRBD1 identical over 11 bases. The assigned J gene may be wrong: the sequence end matches TRBJ2-1 better. Germline V lookup: CDR1 KGHDR, CDR2 SFDVKD. The CDR3 consists of 17 residues. The CDR3 DNA is TGTGCCACCAGTGATCCACTGGGACAGGGGGTTTACGATGAGCAGTTCTTC. It is translated as CATSDPLGQGVYDEQFF.

The chain carries TRBV6-6 and TRBJ2-5; 7 bases fit TRBD2. V dropped 2 bases and J dropped 1; count of bases not matched to a gene: 1. Germline assignment: CDR1 MNHNY and CDR2 SVGAGI (reference sequence). CDR3 length: 14 residues. This CDR3 is CASSYGGVQETQYF. DNA for the CDR3: TGTGCCAGCAGTTACGGGGGGGTCCAAGAGACCCAGTACTTC.

The rearrangement joins TRBV19 to TRBJ2-2; 9 nucleotides align to TRBD2. The CDR3 totals 14 residues. The germline gives CDR1 LNHDA, CDR2 SQIVND (reference sequence). The V gene end was trimmed by 8 bases and the J gene end by 0 bases; junction bases not matched to a gene: 1. The DNA for the CDR3 is TGTGCCAGTGCTAGCGGGACGAACACCGGGGAGCTGTTTTTT. Translated, it gives CASASGTNTGELFF.

This clonotype has only a few counts. The chain is built from TRBV18 and TRBJ1-2, with TRBD1 as a possible D gene (5 bases). This CDR3 has 16 amino acids. V lost 1 base and J lost 6, with 18 bases in between. The V gene's germline CDR1 is KGHSH and CDR2 LQKENI. The CDR3 region is CASSPRLGAVVNGYTF. The CDR3 nucleotides read TGTGCCAGCTCACCACGGTTAGGGGCGGTGGTCAATGGCTACACCTTC.

This clonotype showed up just a few times. The rearrangement uses TRBV2 and TRBJ2-5; TRBD1 might be the D (6 bases). The DNA end is a closer match to TRBJ2-7, so the J assignment may be wrong. Germline CDR1 SNHLY, CDR2 FYNNEI. The length of the CDR3 is 14 residues. The CDR3 here is CASSRRDTPYEQYF. The CDR3 coding sequence is TGTGCCAGCAGCCGCCGGGACACTCCCTACGAGCAGTACTTC.

The sample holds a few counts of this clonotype. This chain links TRBV3-1 with TRBJ1-1, with 7 bases that match TRBD1. The length of the CDR3 is 15 residues. Germline-derived CDR1 and CDR2 are LGHDT and YNNKEL (reference sequence). V lost 6 bases, J lost 4 bases, and 11 bases stayed unmatched. CDR3 loop: CASSPLQGVVTEAFF. CDR3 DNA: TGTGCCAGCAGTCCCCTTCAGGGGGTCGTCACTGAAGCTTTCTTT. The whole variable domain, filled in from reference TRBV3-1 and TRBJ1-1, reads DTAVSQTPKYLVTQMGNDKSIKCEQNLGHDTMYWYKQDSKKFLKIMFSYNNKELIINETVPNRFSPKSPDKAHLNLHINSLELGDSAVYFCASSPLQGVVTEAFFGQGTRLTVV.

As DNA, the CDR3 is TGCAGCGTGAGGGGGGGACAGGGGGCAGATACGCAGTATTTT. Protein: CSVRGGQGADTQYF. J is TRBJ2-3 and V is TRBV29-1; 11 bases fit TRBD1. The CDR3 runs to 14 residues. The J segment lost 4 bases and the V segment lost 6 bases, leaving 6 bases of the junction unmatched. The germline CDR1 and CDR2 sequences are SQVTM and ANQGSEA.

The rearrangement uses TRBV6-5 and TRBJ2-1; unclear D gene. V was trimmed by 5 bases and J by 2 bases, leaving 13 bases between them. The CDR3 extends over 15 amino acids. Germline values: CDR1 MNHEY, CDR2 SVGAGI. CDR3 loop: CASSPSWGTYNEQFF. The CDR3 DNA follows: TGTGCCAGCAGTCCGAGCTGGGGAACCTACAATGAGCAGTTCTTC.

This clonotype has only a few counts. The chain combines TRBV12-3 or TRBV12-4 with TRBJ2-3; possible D gene TRBD1, 5 bases. The CDR3 length is 13 residues. Trimming removed 5 bases at V and 6 bases at J, with 12 bases between. The CDR3 loop reads CASSHQGTDTQYF. The CDR3 DNA follows: TGTGCCAGCAGTCACCAGGGTACGGATACGCAGTATTTT.

There are a few counts of this clonotype. The chain recombines TRBV4-1 with TRBJ2-3; possibly TRBD2 for D (5 bases). The V and J ends lost 0 bases and 4 bases respectively, with 20 bases between them. The CDR3 runs 18 residues. CDR1 and CDR2 (germline): MGHRA, YSYEKL. CDR3 amino acids: CASSQDLMGVGESDTQYF. The DNA of the CDR3 is TGCGCCAGCAGCCAAGATCTGATGGGAGTGGGAGAATCAGATACGCAGTATTTT.

The J gene is TRBJ2-3, the V gene TRBV7-8, with TRBD2 as a possible D gene (5 bases). The V end was cut by 2 bases, the J end by 2 bases, with 11 bases between. Germline V gene data show CDR1 as SGHVS and CDR2 as FQNEAQ. The CDR3 is 15 amino acids. The CDR3: CASSLNSVDTDTQYF. DNA for the CDR3: TGTGCCAGCAGCTTAAATAGCGTGGACACAGATACGCAGTATTTT.

This CDR3 is CSASVVRETQYF. The CDR3 nucleotides are TGCAGTGCTAGTGTGGTCAGAGAGACCCAGTACTTC. V usage is TRBV20-1 and J usage is TRBJ2-5; D is unclear. Germline loops: CDR1 DFQATT, CDR2 SNEGSKA (reference sequence). V dropped 3 bases and J dropped 4 bases, with 9 bases sitting between them. The CDR3 runs 12 residues.

This clonotype was seen ten or more times. Here the CDR3 DNA reads TGCGCCAGCAGCTTGGAAGGGAGGACAGATACGCAGTATTTT. Translating gives CASSLEGRTDTQYF. The J gene is TRBJ2-3, the V gene TRBV5-1, with D maybe TRBD2 (6 bases). Trimming removed 0 bases from V and 3 bases from J, with 8 bases in between. Germline V gene sequence: CDR1 SGHRS, CDR2 YFSETQ. This CDR3 has 14 amino acids.

This clonotype occurred a few times. This chain uses TRBV7-3 with TRBJ1-6; 9 bases map to TRBD1. The CDR3 is made up of 15 amino acids. Germline loops: CDR1 SGHTA, CDR2 FQGTGA. The V gene end was trimmed by 5 bases and the J gene end by 7 bases; junction bases not matched to a gene: 6. CDR3 nucleotide sequence: TGTGCCAGCAGCCTACAGGGGGCAGGGAATTCACCCCTCCACTTT. This sequence encodes CASSLQGAGNSPLHF.

V and J are TRBV28 and TRBJ2-7, with TRBD2 matching 11 bases. This CDR3 is 17 amino acids long. Germline values: CDR1 MDHEN, CDR2 SYDVKM. V lost 1 base and J lost 2; bases outside the gene matches: 7. CDR3 in amino acids: CASSLLGSGGAPYEQYF. The CDR3 DNA follows: TGTGCCAGCAGTTTATTGGGTAGCGGGGGGGCACCCTACGAGCAGTACTTC.

Notes on this clonotype: The junction does not match germline at one end; this may be a read error. The J gene is TRBJ1-5, the V gene TRBV20-1; tentative D call: TRBD1 (6 bases). Germline V gene lookup returns CDR1 DFQATT and CDR2 SNEGSKA (reference sequence). CDR3 length: 16 amino acids. The CDR3 sequence is CSARVTGGISNQPQHF. Here the CDR3 DNA reads TGCAGTGCTAGAGTGACAGGAGGTATTAGCAATCAGCCTCAGCATTTT.

The chain couples TRBV14 to TRBJ2-5; D is unresolved. The end of the DNA is better explained by TRBJ2-1, so the J call may be wrong. The length of the CDR3 is 15 residues. In germline, CDR1 is SGHDN, CDR2 FVKESK. The DNA for the CDR3 is TGTGCCAGCAGCCAAGGGGCAGACACTGCTAATGAGCAGTTCTTC. Translated, it gives CASSQGADTANEQFF.

The chain uses TRBV5-5 and TRBJ2-5, with 9 positions matching TRBD2. The V segment lost 0 bases and the J segment 2 bases; nucleotides outside the gene matches: 5. The CDR3 runs 16 residues. Germline CDR1 is SGHKS and CDR2 is YYEKEE (reference sequence). CDR3 in amino acids: CASSLGIAGVQETQYF. DNA of the CDR3: TGTGCCAGCAGCTTGGGGATAGCGGGGGTACAAGAGACCCAGTACTTC.

The V and J genes are TRBV14 and TRBJ1-2; no reliable D call. The ends were cut back, 0 bases at V and 5 bases at J, with 19 bases in the middle. Germline CDR1 SGHDN, CDR2 FVKESK. The CDR3 length is 17 residues. The CDR3 nucleotides read TGTGCCAGCAGCCAAGATTTGGGCGGACCGACCTTATATGGCTACACCTTC. Translation: CASSQDLGGPTLYGYTF.

This clonotype was detected only a few times. The chain is built from TRBV29-1 and TRBJ2-5; the D is unclear. Germline V gives CDR1 SQVTM, CDR2 ANQGSEA. The CDR3 runs 12 residues. V lost 0 bases, J lost 2 bases, and 4 bases lay in between. The CDR3 spells CSVEEQQETQYF. The CDR3 DNA reads as TGCAGCGTTGAAGAACAGCAAGAGACCCAGTACTTC.